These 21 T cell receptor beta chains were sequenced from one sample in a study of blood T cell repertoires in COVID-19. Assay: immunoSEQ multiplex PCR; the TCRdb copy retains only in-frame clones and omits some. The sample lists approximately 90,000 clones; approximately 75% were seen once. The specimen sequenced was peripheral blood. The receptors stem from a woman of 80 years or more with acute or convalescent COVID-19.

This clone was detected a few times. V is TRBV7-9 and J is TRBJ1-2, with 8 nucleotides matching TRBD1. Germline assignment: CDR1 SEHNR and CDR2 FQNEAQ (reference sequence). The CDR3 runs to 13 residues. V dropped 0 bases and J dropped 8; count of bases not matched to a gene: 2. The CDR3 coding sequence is TGTGCCAGCAGCTTAGCGAGACAGGGGGGCTACACCTTC. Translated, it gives CASSLARQGGYTF.

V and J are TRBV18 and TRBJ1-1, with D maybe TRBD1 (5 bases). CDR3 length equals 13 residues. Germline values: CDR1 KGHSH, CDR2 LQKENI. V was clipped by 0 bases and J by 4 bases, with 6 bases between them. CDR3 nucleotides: TGTGCCAGCTCACCACCGGGGGGCACTGAAGCTTTCTTT. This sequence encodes CASSPPGGTEAFF.

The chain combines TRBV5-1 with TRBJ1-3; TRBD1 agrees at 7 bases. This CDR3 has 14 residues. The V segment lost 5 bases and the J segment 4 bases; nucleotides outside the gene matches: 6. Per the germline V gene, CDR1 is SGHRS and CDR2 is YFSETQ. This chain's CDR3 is CASSEGAGGNTIYF. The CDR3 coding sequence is TGCGCCAGCAGTGAGGGGGCTGGAGGAAACACCATATATTTT.

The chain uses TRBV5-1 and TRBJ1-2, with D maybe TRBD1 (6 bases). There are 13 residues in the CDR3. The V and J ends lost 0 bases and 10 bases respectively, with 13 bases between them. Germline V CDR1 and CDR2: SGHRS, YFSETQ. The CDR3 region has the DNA TGCGCCAGCAGCTTGGATGGCAGGGGATCCTACACCTTC. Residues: CASSLDGRGSYTF.

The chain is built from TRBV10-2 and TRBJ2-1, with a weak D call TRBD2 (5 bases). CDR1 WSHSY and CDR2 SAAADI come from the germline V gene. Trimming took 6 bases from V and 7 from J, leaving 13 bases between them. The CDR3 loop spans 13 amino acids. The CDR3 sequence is CASRDSGMNEQFF. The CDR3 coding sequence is TGCGCCAGCAGGGACTCGGGGATGAATGAGCAGTTCTTC.

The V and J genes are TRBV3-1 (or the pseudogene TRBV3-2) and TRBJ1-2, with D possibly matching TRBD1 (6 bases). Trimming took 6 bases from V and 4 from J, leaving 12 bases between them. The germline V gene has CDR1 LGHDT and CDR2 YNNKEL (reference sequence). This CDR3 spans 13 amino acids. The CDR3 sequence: CASSPTGSYGYTF. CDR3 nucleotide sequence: TGTGCCAGCAGTCCGACAGGCTCCTATGGCTACACCTTC.

The CDR3 loop is CASSALIGQGRNEQFF. The CDR3 DNA is TGTGCCAGCAGCGCGCTAATCGGACAGGGAAGGAATGAGCAGTTCTTC. The chain employs TRBV7-2 and TRBJ2-1, with 8 bases matching TRBD1. The junction had 13 bases not matched to a gene; V was cut back by 5 bases and J by 7 bases. Germline CDR1 SGHTA, CDR2 FQGNSA. This CDR3 is built from 16 residues.

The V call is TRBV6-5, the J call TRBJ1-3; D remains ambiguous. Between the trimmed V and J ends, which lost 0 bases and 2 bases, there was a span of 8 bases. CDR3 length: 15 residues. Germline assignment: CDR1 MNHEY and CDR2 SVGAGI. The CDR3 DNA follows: TGTGCCAGCAGTTACTCCGCGAGTCCTGGAAACACCATATATTTT. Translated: CASSYSASPGNTIYF.

The CDR3 DNA follows: TGTGCCAGTAGTATTGGAACAGGGCCCTATGGCTACACCTTC. Amino acid sequence: CASSIGTGPYGYTF. This chain uses TRBV19 with TRBJ1-2; D possibly corresponds to TRBD1 (6 bases). V was pared by 3 bases and J by 4 bases, with 12 bases between. CDR3 length: 14 amino acids. Germline CDR1 and CDR2: LNHDA and SQIVND (reference sequence).

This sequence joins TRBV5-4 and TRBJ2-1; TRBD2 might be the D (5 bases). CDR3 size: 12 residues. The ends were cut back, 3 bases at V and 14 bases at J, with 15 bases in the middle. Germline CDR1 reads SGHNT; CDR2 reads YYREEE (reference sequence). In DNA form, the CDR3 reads TGTGCCAGCAGCTCAGAACGGGAACGGGAGTTCTTC. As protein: CASSSEREREFF.

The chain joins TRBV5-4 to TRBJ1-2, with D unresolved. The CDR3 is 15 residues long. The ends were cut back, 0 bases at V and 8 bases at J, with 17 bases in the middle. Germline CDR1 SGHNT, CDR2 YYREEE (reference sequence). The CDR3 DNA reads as TGTGCCAGCAGCTTGGGGTTGGGCTGGAGGTGGGGCTACACCTTC. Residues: CASSLGLGWRWGYTF.

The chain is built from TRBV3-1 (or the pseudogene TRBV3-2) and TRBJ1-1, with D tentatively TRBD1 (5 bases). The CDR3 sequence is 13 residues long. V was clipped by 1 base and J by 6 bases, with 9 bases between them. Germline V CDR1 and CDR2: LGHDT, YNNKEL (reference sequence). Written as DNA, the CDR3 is TGTGCCAGCAGCCAAGCCCGGGGGTCTGAAGCTTTCTTT. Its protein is CASSQARGSEAFF.

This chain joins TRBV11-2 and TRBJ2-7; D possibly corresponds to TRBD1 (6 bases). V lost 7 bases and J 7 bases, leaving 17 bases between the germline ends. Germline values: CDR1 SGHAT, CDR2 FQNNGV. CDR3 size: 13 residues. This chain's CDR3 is CASNPAGVGEQYF. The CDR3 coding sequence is TGTGCCAGCAACCCCGCAGGGGTCGGTGAGCAGTACTTC.

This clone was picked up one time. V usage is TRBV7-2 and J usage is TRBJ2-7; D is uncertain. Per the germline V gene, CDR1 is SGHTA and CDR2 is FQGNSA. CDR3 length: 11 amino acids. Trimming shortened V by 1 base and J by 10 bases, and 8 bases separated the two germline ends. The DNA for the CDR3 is TGTGCCAGCAGCTTAGGAGGTCCCCAGTACTTC. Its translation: CASSLGGPQYF. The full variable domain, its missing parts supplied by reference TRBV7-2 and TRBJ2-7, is GAGVSQSPSNKVTEKGKDVELRCDPISGHTALYWYRQSLGQGLEFLIYFQGNSAPDKSGLPSDRFSAERTGGSVSTLTIQRTQQEDSAVYLCASSLGGPQYFGPGTRLTVT.

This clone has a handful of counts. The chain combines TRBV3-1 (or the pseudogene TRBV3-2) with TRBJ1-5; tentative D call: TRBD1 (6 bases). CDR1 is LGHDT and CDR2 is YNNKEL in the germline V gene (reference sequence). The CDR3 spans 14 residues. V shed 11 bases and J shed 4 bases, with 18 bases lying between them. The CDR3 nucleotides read TGTGCCGAACCCCCGGACAGATGGAATCAGCCCCAGCATTTT. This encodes CAEPPDRWNQPQHF.

The CDR3 loop is CASSSSDYGYTF. The CDR3 DNA reads as TGTGCCAGCAGCTCCTCAGACTATGGCTACACCTTC. The genes are TRBV7-9 and TRBJ1-2; D unclear. V shed 4 bases and J shed 3 bases, with 6 bases lying between them. The germline V gene has CDR1 SEHNR and CDR2 FQNEAQ (reference sequence). This CDR3 spans 12 amino acids.

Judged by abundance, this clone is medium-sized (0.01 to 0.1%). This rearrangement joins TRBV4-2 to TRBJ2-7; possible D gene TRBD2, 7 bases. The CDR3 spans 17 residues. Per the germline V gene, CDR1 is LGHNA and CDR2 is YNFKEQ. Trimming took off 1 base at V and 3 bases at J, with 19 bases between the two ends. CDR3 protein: CASSQGTRRGGHYEQYF. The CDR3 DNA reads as TGTGCCAGCAGCCAAGGTACGCGGCGCGGGGGACACTACGAGCAGTACTTC.

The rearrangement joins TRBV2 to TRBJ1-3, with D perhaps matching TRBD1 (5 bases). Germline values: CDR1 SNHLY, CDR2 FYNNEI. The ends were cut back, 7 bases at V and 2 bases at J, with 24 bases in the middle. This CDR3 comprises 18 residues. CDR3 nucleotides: TGTGCCAGCAATGGAGTTTCGCTTATCCCAGGGACTGGAAACACCATATATTTT. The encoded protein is CASNGVSLIPGTGNTIYF.

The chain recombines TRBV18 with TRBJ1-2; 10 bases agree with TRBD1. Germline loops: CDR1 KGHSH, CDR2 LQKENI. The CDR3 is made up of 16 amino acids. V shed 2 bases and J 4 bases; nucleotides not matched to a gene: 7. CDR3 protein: CASSPRQGAQGYGYTF. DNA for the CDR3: TGTGCCAGCTCACCAAGACAGGGGGCGCAGGGCTATGGCTACACCTTC. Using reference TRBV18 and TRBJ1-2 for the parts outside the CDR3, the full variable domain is NAGVMQNPRHLVRRRGQEARLRCSPMKGHSHVYWYRQLPEEGLKFMVYLQKENIIDESGMPKERFSAEFPKEGPSILRIQQVVRGDSAAYFCASSPRQGAQGYGYTFGSGTRLTVV.

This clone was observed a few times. CDR3 coding DNA: TGTGCCAGCAGCTCAGACCGACGGAGCAACACTGAAGCTTTCTTT. Its protein product is CASSSDRRSNTEAFF. The chain combines TRBV5-6 with TRBJ1-1, with unresolved D. The V and J ends lost 3 bases and 2 bases respectively, with 14 bases between them. CDR3 length: 15 residues. Germline V lookup: CDR1 SGHDT, CDR2 YYEEEE.

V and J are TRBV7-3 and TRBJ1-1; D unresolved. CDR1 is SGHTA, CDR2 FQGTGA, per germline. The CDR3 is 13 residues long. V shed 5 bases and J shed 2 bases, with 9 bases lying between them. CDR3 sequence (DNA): TGTGCCAGCAGCCCCGGTCCCAACACTGAAGCTTTCTTT. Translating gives CASSPGPNTEAFF.